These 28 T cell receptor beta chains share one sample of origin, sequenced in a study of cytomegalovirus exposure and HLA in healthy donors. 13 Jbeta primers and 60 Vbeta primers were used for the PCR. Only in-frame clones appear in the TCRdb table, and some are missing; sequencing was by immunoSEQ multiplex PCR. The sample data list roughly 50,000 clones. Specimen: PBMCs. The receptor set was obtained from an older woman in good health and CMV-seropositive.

Written as DNA, the CDR3 is TGTGCCAGCTCAGCTACAGGGGCCTCTAATGAAAAACTGTTTTTT. This gives the protein CASSATGASNEKLFF. The V call is TRBV18, the J call TRBJ1-4; 7 nucleotides line up with TRBD1. The CDR3 sequence is 15 residues long. Looked up from germline, CDR1 is KGHSH and CDR2 is LQKENI. The V segment lost 5 bases and the J segment 3 bases; nucleotides outside the gene matches: 6.

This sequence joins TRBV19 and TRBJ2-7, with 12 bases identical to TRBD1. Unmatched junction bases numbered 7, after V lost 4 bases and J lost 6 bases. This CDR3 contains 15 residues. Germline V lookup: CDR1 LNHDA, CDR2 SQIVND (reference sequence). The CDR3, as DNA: TGTGCCAGTAGTACCCGGGACAGGGGGCCCTTCGAGCAGTACTTC. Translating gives CASSTRDRGPFEQYF. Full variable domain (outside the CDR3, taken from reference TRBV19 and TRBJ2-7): DGGITQSPKYLFRKEGQNVTLSCEQNLNHDAMYWYRQDPGQGLRLIYYSQIVNDFQKGDIAEGYSVSREKKESFPLTVTSAQKNPTAFYLCASSTRDRGPFEQYFGPGTRLTVT.

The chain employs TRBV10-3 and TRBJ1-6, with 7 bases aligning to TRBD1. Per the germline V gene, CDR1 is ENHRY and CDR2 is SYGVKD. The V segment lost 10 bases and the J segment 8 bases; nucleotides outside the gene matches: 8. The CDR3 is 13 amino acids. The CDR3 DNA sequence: TGTGCCACGACAGGGTATCGAGATTCACCCCTCCACTTT. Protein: CATTGYRDSPLHF.

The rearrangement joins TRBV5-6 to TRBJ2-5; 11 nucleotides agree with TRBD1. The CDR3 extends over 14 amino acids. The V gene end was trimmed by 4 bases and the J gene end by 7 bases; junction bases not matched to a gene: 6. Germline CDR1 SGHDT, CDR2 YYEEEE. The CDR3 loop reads CASSGGQGAGTQYF. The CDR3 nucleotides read TGTGCCAGCAGCGGAGGACAGGGGGCGGGGACCCAGTACTTC.

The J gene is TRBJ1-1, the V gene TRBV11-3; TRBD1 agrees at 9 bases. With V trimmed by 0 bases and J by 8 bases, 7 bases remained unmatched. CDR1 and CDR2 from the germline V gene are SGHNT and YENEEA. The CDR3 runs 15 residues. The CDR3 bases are TGTGCCAGCAGCTTAGATCTGATGGGACAGGGAGAAGCTTTCTTT. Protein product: CASSLDLMGQGEAFF.

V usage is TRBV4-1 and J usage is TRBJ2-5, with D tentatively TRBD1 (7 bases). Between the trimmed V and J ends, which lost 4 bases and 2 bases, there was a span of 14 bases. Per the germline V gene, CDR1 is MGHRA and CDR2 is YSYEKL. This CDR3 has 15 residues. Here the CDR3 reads CASSRLQGTQETQYF. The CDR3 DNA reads TGCGCCAGCAGCCGACTACAGGGGACTCAAGAGACCCAGTACTTC.

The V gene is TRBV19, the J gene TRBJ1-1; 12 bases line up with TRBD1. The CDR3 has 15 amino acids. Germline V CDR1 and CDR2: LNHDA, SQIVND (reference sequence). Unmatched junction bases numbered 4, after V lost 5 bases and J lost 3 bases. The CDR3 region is CASSPRDRGHTEAFF. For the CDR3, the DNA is TGTGCCAGTAGTCCGAGGGACAGGGGGCACACTGAAGCTTTCTTT. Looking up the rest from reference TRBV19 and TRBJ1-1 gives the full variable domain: DGGITQSPKYLFRKEGQNVTLSCEQNLNHDAMYWYRQDPGQGLRLIYYSQIVNDFQKGDIAEGYSVSREKKESFPLTVTSAQKNPTAFYLCASSPRDRGHTEAFFGQGTRLTVV.

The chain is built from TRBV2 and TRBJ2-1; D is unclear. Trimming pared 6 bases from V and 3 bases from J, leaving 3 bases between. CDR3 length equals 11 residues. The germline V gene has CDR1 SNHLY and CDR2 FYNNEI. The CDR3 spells CASRYYNEQFF. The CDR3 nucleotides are TGTGCCAGCAGGTACTACAATGAGCAGTTCTTC.

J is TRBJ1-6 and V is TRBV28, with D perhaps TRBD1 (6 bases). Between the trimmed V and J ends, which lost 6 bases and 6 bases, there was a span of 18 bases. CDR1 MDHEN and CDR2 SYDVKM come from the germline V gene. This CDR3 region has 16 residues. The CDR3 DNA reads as TGTGCCAGCAGCCTAGGGTCAGGGGCTGGTAATTCACCCCTCCACTTT. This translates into CASSLGSGAGNSPLHF.

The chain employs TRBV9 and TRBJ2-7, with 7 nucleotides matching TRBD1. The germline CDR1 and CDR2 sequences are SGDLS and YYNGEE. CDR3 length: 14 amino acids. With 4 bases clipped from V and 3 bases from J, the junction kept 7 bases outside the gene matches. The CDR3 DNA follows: TGTGCCAGCAGCACCGGGACAGATGACTACGAGCAGTACTTC. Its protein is CASSTGTDDYEQYF.

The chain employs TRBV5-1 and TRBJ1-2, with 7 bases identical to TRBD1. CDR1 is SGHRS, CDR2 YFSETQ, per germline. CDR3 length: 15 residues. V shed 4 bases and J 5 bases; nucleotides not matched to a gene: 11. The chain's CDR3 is CASSPTGQPPYGYTF. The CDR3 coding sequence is TGCGCCAGCAGCCCCACGGGACAGCCTCCGTATGGCTACACCTTC. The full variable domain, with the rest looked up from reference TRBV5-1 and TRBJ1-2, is KAGVTQTPRYLIKTRGQQVTLSCSPISGHRSVSWYQQTPGQGLQFLFEYFSETQRNKGNFPGRFSGRQFSNSRSEMNVSTLELGDSALYLCASSPTGQPPYGYTFGSGTRLTVV.

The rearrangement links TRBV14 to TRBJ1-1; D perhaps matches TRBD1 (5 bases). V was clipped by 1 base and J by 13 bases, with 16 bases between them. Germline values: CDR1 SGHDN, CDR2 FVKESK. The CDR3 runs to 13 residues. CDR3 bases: TGTGCCAGCAGCCAAGTGCCAGGGTCCTCCGGTTTCTTT. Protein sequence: CASSQVPGSSGFF.

The CDR3, as DNA: TGTGCCATCAGTGAGGGCGGCAACTATGGCTACACCTTC. Translation gives CAISEGGNYGYTF. The rearrangement joins TRBV10-3 to TRBJ1-2; D is ambiguous. Germline assignment: CDR1 ENHRY and CDR2 SYGVKD. The CDR3 extends over 13 amino acids. Deletions cut 2 bases from V and 2 bases from J, with 6 bases between.

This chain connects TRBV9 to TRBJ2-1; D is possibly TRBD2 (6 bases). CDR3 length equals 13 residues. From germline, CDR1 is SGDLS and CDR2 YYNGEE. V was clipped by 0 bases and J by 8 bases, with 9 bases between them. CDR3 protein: CASSVGGVDEQFF. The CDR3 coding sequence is TGTGCCAGCAGCGTAGGGGGGGTGGATGAGCAGTTCTTC.

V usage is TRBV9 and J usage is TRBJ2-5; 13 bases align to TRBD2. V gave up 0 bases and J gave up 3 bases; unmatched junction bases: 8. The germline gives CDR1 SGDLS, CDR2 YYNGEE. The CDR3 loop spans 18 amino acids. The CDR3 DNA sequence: TGTGCCAGCAGCGTAGGCCTCACGACTAGCGGGGGGAAAGAGACCCAGTACTTC. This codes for CASSVGLTTSGGKETQYF.

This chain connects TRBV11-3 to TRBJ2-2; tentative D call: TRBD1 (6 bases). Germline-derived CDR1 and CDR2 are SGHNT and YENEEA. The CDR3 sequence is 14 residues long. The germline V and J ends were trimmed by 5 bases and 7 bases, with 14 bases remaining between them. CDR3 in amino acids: CASSNRGGGGELFF. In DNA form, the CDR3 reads TGTGCCAGCAGCAACCGAGGGGGTGGCGGGGAGCTGTTTTTT.

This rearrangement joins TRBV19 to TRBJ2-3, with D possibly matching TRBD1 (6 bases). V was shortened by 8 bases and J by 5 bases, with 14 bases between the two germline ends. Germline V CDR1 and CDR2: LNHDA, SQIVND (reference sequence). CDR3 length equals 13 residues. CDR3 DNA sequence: TGTGCCAGTGGAGCACAGGGCGGAGATACGCAGTATTTT. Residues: CASGAQGGDTQYF.

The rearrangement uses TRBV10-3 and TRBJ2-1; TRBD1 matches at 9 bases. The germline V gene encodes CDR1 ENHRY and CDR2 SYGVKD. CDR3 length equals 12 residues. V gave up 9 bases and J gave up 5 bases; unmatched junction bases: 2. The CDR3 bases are TGTGCCATGGGACAGGGAGACAATGAGCAGTTCTTC. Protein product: CAMGQGDNEQFF.

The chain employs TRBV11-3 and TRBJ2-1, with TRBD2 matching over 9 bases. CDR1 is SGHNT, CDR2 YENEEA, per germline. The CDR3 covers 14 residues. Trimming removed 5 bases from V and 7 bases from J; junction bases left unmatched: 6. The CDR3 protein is CASSPWAGGNEQFF. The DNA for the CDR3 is TGTGCCAGCAGCCCTTGGGCGGGGGGGAATGAGCAGTTCTTC.

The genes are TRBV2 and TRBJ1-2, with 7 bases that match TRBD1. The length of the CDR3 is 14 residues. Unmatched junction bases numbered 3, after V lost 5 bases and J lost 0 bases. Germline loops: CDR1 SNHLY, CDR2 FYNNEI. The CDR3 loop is CASSRDSANYGYTF. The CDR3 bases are TGTGCCAGCAGTCGGGACAGCGCTAACTATGGCTACACCTTC. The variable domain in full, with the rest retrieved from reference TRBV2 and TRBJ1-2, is EPEVTQTPSHQVTQMGQEVILRCVPISNHLYFYWYRQILGQKVEFLVSFYNNEISEKSEIFDDQFSVERPDGSNFTLKIRSTKLEDSAMYFCASSRDSANYGYTFGSGTRLTVV.

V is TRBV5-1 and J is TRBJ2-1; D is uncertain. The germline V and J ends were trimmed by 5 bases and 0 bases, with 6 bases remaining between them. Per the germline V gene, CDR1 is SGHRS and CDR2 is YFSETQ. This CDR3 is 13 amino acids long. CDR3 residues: CASSDSSYNEQFF. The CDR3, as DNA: TGCGCCAGCAGTGATAGCTCCTACAATGAGCAGTTCTTC.

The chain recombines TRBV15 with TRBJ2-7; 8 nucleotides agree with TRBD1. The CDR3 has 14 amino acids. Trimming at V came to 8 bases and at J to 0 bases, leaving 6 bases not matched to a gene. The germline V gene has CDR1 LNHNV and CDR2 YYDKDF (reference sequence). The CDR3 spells CATARGPSSYEQYF. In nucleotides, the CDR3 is TGTGCCACCGCCAGGGGGCCGAGCTCCTACGAGCAGTACTTC. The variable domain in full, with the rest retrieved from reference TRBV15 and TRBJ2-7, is DAMVIQNPRYQVTQFGKPVTLSCSQTLNHNVMYWYQQKSSQAPKLLFHYYDKDFNNEADTPDNFQSRRPNTSFCFLDIRSPGLGDTAMYLCATARGPSSYEQYFGPGTRLTVT.

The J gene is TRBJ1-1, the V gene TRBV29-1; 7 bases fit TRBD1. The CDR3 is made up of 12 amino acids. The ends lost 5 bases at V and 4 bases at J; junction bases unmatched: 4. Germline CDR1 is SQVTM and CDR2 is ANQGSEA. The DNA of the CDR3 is TGCAGCGTTAAACAGGGGAGCACTGAAGCTTTCTTT. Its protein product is CSVKQGSTEAFF.

The CDR3 reads CASSPGQGNTEAFF. CDR3 nucleotides: TGTGCCAGCAGCCCCGGACAGGGGAACACTGAAGCTTTCTTT. The J gene is TRBJ1-1, the V gene TRBV7-6, with TRBD1 matching 8 bases. The CDR3 runs to 14 residues. Germline assignment: CDR1 SGHVS and CDR2 FNYEAQ. V gave up 5 bases and J gave up 1 base; unmatched junction bases: 3.

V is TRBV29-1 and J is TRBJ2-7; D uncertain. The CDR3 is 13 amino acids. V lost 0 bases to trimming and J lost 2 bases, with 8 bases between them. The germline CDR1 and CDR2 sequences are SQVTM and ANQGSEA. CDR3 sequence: CSVEDPAAYEQYF. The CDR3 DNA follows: TGCAGCGTTGAAGATCCGGCGGCCTACGAGCAGTACTTC.

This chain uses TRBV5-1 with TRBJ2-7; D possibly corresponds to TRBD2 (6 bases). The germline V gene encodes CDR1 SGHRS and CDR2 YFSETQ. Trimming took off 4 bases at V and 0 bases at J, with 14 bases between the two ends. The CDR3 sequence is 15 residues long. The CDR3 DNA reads TGCGCCAGCAGCGGCGGGGCCGGGGTCTCCTACGAGCAGTACTTC. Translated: CASSGGAGVSYEQYF.

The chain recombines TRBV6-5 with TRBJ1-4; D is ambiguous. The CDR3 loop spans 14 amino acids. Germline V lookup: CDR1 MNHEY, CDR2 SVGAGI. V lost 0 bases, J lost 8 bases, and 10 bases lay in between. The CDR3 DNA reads TGTGCCAGCAGTTACTCGGGCCGTGGGGAAAAACTGTTTTTT. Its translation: CASSYSGRGEKLFF.

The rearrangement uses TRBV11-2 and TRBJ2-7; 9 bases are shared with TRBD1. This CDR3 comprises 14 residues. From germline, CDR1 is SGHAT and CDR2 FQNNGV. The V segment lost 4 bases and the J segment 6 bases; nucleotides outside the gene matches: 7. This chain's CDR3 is CASSYRQGVSEQYF. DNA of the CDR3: TGTGCCAGCAGCTACCGACAGGGGGTAAGCGAGCAGTACTTC.